This T cell receptor (beta chain) stems from a study of blood T cells in healthy people across ages. Across the whole study: T cells yielded about one barcoded beta molecule per two cells through template switching.

Whole-study findings and limits: There was a strong correlation between TCR beta diversity and naive T cell percentage. Because sorting was not performed, PBMCs prevented conclusive naive versus antigen-experienced comparison.

A minimum of 6 million PBMCs was isolated per sample. This CDR3 is built from 17 residues. Germline V gene lookup returns CDR1 MDHEN and CDR2 SYDVKM. V dropped 5 bases and J dropped 1 base, with 18 bases sitting between them. For the second PCR, which ran for about 6 to 11 cycles, a sample-barcoded 5' primer and a J-beta primer mix were used. A single record per CDR3 protein comes from TCRdb applying MiXCR to the 5' RACE reads. The sample contains about 970,000 distinct CDR3 sequences, roughly 50% of which appear only once. Comment on this clonotype: Its cognate antigen is unknown.

The chain employs TRBV28 and TRBJ2-4, with D possibly matching TRBD2 (6 bases). The material sequenced was blood. This TCR came from a woman aged 55-69 years in good health. The CDR3 spells CASSPLQRRGAKNIQYF. In nucleotides, the CDR3 is TGTGCCAGCAGTCCACTCCAGCGACGGGGGGCCAAAAACATTCAGTACTTC.